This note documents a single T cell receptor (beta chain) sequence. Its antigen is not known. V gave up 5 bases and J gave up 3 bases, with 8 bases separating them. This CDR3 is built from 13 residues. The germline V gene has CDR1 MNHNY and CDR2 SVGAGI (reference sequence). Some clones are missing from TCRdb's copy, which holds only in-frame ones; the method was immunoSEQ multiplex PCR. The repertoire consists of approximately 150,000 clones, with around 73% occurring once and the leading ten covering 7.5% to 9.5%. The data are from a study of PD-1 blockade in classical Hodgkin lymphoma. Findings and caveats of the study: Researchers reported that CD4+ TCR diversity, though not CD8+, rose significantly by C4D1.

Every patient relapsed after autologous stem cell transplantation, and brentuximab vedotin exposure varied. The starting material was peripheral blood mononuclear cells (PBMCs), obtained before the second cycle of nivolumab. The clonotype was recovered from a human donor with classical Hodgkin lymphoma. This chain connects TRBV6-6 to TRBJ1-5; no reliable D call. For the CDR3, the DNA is TGTGCCAGCAGTCGTTGGACCAATCAGCCCCAGCATTTT. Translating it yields CASSRWTNQPQHF.